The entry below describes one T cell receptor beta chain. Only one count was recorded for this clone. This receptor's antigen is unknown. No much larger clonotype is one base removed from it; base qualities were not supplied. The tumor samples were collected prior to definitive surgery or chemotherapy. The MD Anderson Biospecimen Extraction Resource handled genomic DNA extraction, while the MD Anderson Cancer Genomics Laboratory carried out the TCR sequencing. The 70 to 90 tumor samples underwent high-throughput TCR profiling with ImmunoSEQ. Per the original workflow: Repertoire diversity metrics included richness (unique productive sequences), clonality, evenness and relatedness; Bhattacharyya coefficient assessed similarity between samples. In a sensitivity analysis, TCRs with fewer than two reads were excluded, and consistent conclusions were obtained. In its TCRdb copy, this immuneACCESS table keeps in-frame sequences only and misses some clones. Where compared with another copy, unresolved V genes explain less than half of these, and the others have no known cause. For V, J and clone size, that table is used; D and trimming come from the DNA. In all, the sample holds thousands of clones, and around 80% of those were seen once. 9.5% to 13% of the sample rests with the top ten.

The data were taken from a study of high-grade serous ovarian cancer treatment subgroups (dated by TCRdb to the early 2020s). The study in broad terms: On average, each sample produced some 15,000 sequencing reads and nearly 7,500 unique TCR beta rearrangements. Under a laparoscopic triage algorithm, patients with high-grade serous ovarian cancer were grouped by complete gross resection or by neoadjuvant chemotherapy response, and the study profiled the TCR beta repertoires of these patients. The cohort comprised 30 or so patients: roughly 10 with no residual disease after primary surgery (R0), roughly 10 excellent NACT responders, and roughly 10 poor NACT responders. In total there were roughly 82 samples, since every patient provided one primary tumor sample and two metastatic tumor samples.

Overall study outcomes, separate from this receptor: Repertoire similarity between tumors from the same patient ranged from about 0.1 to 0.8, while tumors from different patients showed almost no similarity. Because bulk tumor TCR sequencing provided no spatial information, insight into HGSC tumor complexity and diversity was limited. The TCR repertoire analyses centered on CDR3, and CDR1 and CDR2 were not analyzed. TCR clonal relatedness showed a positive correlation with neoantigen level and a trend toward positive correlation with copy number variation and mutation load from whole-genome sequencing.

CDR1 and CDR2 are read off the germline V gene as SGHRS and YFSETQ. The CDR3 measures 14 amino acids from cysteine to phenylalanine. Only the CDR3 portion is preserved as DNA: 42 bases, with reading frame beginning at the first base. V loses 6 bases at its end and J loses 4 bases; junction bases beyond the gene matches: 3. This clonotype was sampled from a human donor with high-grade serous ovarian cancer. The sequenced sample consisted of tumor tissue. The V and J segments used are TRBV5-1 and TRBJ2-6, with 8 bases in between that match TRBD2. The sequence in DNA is TGCGCCAGCACCGGGGGGGAAGGGGCCAACGTCCTGACTTTC. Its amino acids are CASTGGEGANVLTF.